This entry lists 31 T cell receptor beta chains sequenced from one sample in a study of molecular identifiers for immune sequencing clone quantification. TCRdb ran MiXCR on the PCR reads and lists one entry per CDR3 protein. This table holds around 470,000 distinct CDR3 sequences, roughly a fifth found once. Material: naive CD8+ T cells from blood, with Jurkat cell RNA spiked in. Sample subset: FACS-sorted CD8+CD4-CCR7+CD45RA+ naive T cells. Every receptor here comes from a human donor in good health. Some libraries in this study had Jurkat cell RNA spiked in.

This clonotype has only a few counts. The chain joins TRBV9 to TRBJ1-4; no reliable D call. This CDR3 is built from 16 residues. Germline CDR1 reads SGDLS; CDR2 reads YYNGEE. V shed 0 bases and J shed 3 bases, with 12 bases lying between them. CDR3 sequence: CASSVGGSGPNEKLFF. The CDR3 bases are TGTGCCAGCAGCGTAGGAGGTTCCGGACCTAATGAAAAACTGTTTTTT.

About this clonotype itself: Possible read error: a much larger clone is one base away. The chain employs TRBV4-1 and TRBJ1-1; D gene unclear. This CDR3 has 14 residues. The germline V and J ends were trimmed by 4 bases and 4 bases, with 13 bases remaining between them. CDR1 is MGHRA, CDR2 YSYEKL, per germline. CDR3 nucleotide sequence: TGCGCCAGCAGCCTGACTCTTGTGAGCACTGAAGCTTTCTTT. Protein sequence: CASSLTLVSTEAFF.

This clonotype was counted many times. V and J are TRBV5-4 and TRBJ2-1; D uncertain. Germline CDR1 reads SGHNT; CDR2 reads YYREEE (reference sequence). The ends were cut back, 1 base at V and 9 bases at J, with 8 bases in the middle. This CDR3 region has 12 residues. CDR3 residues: CASSLQNGEQFF. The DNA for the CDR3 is TGTGCCAGCAGCTTGCAGAACGGTGAGCAGTTCTTC.

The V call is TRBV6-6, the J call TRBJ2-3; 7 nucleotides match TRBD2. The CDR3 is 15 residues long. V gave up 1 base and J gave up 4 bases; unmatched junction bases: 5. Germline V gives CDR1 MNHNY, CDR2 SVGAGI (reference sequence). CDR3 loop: CASSYWGGLADTQYF. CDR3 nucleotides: TGTGCCAGCAGTTACTGGGGGGGTCTGGCAGATACGCAGTATTTT.

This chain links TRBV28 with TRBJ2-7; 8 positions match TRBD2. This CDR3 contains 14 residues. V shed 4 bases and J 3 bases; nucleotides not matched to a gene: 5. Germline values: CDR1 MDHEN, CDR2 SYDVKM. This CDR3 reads CASSYASGSYEQYF. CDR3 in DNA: TGTGCCAGCAGTTACGCCAGCGGGAGCTACGAGCAGTACTTC. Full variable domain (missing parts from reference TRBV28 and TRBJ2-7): DVKVTQSSRYLVKRTGEKVFLECVQDMDHENMFWYRQDPGLGLRLIYFSYDVKMKEKGDIPEGYSVSREKKERFSLILESASTNQTSMYLCASSYASGSYEQYFGPGTRLTVT.

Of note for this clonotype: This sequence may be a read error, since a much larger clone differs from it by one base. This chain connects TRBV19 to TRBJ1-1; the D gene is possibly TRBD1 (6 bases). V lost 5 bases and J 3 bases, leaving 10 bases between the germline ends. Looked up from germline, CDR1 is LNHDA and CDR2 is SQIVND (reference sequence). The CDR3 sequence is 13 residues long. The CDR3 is CASSWGQHTEAFF. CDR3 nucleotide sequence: TGTGCCAGTAGTTGGGGGCAGCACACTGAAGCTTTCTTT.

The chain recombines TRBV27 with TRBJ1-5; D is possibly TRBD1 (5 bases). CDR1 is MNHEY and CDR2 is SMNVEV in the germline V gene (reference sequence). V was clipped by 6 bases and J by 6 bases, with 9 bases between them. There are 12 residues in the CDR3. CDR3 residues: CASSYGGQPQHF. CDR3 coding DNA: TGTGCCAGCAGCTACGGGGGTCAGCCCCAGCATTTT.

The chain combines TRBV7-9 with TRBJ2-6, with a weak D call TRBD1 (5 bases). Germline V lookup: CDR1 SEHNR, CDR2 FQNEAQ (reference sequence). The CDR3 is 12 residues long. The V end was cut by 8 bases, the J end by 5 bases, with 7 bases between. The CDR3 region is CASQDRANVLTF. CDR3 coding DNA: TGTGCCAGCCAGGACAGGGCCAACGTCCTGACTTTC. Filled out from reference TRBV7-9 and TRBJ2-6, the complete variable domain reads DTGVSQNPRHKITKRGQNVTFRCDPISEHNRLYWYRQTLGQGPEFLTYFQNEAQLEKSRLLSDRFSAERPKGSFSTLEIQRTEQGDSAMYLCASQDRANVLTFGAGSRLTVL.

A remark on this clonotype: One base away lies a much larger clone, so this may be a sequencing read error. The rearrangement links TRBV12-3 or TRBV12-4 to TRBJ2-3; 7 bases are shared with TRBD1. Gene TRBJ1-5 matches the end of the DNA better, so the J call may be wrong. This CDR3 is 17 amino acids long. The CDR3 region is CASSLSGGGEGTDTQHF. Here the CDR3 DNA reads TGTGCCAGCAGCCTCTCAGGGGGAGGCGAGGGTACAGATACGCAGCATTTT.

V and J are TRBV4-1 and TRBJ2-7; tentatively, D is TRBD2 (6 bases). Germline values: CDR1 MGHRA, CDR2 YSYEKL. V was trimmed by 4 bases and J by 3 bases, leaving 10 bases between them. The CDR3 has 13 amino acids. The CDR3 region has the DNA TGCGCCAGCAGCCCGCGGGAAAGCTACGAGCAGTACTTC. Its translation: CASSPRESYEQYF.

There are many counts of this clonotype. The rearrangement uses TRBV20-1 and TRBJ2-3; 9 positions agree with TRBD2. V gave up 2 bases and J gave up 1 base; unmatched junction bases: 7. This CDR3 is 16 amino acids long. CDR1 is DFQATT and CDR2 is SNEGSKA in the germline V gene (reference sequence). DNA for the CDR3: TGCAGTGCTAGAACCAGCGGGGGGCCTGGCACAGATACGCAGTATTTT. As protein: CSARTSGGPGTDTQYF.

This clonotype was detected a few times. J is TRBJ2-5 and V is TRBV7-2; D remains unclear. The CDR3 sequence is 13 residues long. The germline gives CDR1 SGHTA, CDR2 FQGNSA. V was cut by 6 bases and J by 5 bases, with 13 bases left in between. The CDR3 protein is CASRQLIVETQYF. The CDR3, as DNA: TGTGCCAGCAGGCAACTCATCGTGGAGACCCAGTACTTC.

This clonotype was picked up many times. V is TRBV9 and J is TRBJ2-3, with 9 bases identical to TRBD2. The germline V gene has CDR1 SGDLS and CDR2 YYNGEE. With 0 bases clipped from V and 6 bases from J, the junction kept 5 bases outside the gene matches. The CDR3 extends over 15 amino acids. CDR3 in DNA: TGTGCCAGCAGCGTAGTAGGAGCGGGAGGTGATACGCAGTATTTT. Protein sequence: CASSVVGAGGDTQYF.

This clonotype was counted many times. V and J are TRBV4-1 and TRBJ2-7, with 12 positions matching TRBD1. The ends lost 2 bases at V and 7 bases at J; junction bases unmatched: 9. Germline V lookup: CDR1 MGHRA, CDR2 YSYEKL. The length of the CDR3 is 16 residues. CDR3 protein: CASSQHSGQGAGEQYF. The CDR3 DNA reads TGCGCCAGCAGCCAACACTCGGGACAGGGGGCAGGGGAGCAGTACTTC.

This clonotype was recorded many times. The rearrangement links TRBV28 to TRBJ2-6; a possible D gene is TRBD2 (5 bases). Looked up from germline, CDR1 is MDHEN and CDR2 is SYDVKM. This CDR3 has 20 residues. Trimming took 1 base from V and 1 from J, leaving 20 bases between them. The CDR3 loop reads CASSLLFPDGKTSGANVLTF. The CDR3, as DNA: TGTGCCAGCAGTTTATTATTCCCGGACGGGAAGACATCTGGGGCCAACGTCCTGACTTTC.

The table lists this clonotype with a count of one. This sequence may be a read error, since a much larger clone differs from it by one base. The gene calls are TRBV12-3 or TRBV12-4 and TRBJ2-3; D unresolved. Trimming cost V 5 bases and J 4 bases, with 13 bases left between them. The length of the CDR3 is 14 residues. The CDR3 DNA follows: TGTGCCAGCAGTCCGATGCCAGGCGCAGATACGCAGTATTTT. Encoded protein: CASSPMPGADTQYF.

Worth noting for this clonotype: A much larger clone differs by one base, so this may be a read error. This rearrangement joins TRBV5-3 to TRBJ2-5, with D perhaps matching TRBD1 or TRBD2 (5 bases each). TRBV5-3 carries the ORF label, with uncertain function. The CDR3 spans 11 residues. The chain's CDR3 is CASGAPGPQSF. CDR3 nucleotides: TGTGCCAGCGGCGCGCCGGGACCCCAGTCCTTC.

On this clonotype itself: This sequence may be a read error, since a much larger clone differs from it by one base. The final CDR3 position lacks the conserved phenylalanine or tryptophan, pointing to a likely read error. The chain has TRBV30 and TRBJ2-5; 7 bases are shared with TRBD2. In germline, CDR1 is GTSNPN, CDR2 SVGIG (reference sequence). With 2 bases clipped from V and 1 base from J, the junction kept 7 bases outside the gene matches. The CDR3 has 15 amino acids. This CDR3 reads CAWSTEAGIQETQYL. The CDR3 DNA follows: TGTGCCTGGAGTACAGAAGCGGGAATCCAAGAGACCCAGTACCTC.

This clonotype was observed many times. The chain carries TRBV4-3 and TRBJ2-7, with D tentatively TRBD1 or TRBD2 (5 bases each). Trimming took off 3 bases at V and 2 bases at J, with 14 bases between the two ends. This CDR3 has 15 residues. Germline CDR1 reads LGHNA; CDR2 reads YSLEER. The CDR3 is CASSQGVASPYEQYF. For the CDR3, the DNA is TGCGCCAGCAGCCAGGGGGTAGCTTCTCCCTACGAGCAGTACTTC.

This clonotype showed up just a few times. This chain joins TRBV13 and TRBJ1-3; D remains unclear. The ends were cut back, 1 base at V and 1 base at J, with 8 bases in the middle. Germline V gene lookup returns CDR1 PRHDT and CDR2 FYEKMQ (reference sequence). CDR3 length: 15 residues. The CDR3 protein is CASSLASRSGNTIYF. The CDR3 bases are TGTGCCAGCAGCTTAGCCAGCCGTTCTGGAAACACCATATATTTT.

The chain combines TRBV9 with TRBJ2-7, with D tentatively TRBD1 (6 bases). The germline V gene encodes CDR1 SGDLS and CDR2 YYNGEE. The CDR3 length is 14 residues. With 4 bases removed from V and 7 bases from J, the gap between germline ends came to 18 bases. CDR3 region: CASSPPQGPGEQYF. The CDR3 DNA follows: TGTGCCAGCAGCCCACCACAGGGCCCCGGGGAGCAGTACTTC.

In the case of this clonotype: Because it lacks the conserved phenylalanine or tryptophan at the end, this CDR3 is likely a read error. This CDR3 is CSARLSGYQETQYP. The CDR3 nucleotides read TGCAGTGCTAGATTGTCGGGATACCAAGAGACCCAGTACCCC. This chain uses TRBV20-1 with TRBJ2-5; tentative D call: TRBD2 (5 bases). Between the trimmed V and J ends, which lost 2 bases and 0 bases, there was a span of 10 bases. Per the germline V gene, CDR1 is DFQATT and CDR2 is SNEGSKA (reference sequence). This CDR3 is 14 amino acids long.

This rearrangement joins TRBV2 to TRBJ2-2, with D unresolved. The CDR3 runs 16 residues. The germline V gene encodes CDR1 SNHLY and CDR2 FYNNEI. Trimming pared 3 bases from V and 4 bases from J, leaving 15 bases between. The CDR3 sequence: CASSDPGARTTGELFF. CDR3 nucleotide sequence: TGTGCCAGCAGTGATCCCGGAGCCAGAACCACCGGGGAGCTGTTTTTT.

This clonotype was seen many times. The DNA for the CDR3 is TGTGCCTGGAGTGTCCGGACAGGGGTGTCCTACAATGAGCAGTTCTTC. It encodes CAWSVRTGVSYNEQFF. The chain uses TRBV30 and TRBJ2-1; 9 bases line up with TRBD1. CDR1 and CDR2 (germline): GTSNPN, SVGIG (reference sequence). This CDR3 region has 16 residues. Losses at the gene ends were 0 bases for V and 1 base for J; bases not matched to a gene: 4. The whole variable domain, filled in from reference TRBV30 and TRBJ2-1, reads SQTIHQWPATLVQPVGSPLSLECTVEGTSNPNLYWYRQAAGRGLQLLFYSVGIGQISSEVPQNLSASRPQDRQFILSSKKLLLSDSGFYLCAWSVRTGVSYNEQFFGPGTRLTVL.

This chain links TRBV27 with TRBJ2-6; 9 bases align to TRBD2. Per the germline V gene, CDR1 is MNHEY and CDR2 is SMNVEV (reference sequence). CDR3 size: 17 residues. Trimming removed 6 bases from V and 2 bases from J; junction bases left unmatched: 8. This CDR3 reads CASSPPGLATGANVLTF. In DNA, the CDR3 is TGTGCCAGCAGCCCGCCTGGACTAGCGACTGGGGCCAACGTCCTGACTTTC.

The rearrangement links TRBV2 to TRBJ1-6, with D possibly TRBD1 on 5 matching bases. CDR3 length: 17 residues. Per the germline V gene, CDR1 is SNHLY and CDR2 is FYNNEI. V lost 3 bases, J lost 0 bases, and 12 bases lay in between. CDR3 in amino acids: CASSDGAQSSYNSPLHF. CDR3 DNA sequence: TGTGCCAGCAGTGATGGGGCACAGAGCTCCTATAATTCACCCCTCCACTTT.

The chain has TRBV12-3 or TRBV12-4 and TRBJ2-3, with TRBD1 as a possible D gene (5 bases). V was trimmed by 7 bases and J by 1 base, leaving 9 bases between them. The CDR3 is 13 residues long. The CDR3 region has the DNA TGTGCCAGCAACCCGACAGGCACAGATACGCAGTATTTT. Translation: CASNPTGTDTQYF.

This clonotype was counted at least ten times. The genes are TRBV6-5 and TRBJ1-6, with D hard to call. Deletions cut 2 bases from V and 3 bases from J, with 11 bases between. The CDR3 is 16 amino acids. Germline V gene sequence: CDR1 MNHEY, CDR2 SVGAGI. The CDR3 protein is CASSYMDPVYNSPLHF. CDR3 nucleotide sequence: TGTGCCAGCAGTTACATGGACCCCGTCTATAATTCACCCCTCCACTTT.

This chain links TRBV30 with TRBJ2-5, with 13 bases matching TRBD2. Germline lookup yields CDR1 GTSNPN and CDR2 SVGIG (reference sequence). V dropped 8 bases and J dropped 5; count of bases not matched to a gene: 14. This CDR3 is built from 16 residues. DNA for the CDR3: TGTGCCGGTGGACTAGCGGGAGCAGCCCCGGGGGAGACCCAGTACTTC. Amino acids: CAGGLAGAAPGETQYF.

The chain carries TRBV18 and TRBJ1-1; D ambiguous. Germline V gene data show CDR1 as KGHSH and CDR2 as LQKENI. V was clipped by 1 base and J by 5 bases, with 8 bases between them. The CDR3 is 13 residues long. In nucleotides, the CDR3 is TGTGCCAGCTCACCACAAACGGAAACTGAAGCTTTCTTT. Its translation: CASSPQTETEAFF.

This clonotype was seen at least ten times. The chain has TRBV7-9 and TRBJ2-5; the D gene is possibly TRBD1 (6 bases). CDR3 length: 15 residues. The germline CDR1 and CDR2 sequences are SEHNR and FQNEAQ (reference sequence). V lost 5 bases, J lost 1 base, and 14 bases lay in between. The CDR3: CASSLQGLGQETQYF. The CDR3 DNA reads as TGTGCCAGCAGCCTACAGGGTTTGGGCCAAGAGACCCAGTACTTC. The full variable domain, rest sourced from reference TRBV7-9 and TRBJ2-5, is DTGVSQNPRHKITKRGQNVTFRCDPISEHNRLYWYRQTLGQGPEFLTYFQNEAQLEKSRLLSDRFSAERPKGSFSTLEIQRTEQGDSAMYLCASSLQGLGQETQYFGPGTRLLVL.